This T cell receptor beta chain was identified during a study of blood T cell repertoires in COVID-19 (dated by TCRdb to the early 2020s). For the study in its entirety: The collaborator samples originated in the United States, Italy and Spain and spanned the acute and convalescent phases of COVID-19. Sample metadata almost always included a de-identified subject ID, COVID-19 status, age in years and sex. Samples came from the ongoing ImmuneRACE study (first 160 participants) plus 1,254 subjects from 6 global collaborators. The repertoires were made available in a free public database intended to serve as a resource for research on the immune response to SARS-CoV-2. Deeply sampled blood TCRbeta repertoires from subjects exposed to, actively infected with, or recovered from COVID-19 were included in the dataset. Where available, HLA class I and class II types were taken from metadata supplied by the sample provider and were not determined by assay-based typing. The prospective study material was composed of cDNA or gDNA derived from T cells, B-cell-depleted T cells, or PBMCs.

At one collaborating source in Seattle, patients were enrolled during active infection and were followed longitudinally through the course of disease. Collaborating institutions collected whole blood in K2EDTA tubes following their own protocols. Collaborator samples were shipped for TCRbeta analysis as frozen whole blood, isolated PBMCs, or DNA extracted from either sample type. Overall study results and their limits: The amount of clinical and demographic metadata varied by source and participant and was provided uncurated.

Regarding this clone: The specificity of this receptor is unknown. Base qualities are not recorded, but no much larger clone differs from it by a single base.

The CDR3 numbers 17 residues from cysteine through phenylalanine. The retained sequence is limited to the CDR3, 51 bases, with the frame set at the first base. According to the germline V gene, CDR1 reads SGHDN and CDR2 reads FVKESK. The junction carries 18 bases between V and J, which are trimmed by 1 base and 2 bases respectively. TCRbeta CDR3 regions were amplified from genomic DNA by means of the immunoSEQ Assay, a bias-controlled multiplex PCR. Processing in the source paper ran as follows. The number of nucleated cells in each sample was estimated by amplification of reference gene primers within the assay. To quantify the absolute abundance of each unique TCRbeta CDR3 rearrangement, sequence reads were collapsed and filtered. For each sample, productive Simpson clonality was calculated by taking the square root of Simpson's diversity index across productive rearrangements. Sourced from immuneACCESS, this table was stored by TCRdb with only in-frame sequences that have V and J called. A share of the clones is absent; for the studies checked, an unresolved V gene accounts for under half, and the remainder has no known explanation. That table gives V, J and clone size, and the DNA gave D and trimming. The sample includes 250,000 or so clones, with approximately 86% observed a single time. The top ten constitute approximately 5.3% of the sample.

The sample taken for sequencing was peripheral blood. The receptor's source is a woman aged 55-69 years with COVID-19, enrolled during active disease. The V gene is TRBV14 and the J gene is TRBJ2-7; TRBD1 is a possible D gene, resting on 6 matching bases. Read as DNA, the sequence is TGTGCCAGCAGCCAAGCGGCAGGGGTATTGTTCCCCTACGAGCAGTACTTC. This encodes CASSQAAGVLFPYEQYF.